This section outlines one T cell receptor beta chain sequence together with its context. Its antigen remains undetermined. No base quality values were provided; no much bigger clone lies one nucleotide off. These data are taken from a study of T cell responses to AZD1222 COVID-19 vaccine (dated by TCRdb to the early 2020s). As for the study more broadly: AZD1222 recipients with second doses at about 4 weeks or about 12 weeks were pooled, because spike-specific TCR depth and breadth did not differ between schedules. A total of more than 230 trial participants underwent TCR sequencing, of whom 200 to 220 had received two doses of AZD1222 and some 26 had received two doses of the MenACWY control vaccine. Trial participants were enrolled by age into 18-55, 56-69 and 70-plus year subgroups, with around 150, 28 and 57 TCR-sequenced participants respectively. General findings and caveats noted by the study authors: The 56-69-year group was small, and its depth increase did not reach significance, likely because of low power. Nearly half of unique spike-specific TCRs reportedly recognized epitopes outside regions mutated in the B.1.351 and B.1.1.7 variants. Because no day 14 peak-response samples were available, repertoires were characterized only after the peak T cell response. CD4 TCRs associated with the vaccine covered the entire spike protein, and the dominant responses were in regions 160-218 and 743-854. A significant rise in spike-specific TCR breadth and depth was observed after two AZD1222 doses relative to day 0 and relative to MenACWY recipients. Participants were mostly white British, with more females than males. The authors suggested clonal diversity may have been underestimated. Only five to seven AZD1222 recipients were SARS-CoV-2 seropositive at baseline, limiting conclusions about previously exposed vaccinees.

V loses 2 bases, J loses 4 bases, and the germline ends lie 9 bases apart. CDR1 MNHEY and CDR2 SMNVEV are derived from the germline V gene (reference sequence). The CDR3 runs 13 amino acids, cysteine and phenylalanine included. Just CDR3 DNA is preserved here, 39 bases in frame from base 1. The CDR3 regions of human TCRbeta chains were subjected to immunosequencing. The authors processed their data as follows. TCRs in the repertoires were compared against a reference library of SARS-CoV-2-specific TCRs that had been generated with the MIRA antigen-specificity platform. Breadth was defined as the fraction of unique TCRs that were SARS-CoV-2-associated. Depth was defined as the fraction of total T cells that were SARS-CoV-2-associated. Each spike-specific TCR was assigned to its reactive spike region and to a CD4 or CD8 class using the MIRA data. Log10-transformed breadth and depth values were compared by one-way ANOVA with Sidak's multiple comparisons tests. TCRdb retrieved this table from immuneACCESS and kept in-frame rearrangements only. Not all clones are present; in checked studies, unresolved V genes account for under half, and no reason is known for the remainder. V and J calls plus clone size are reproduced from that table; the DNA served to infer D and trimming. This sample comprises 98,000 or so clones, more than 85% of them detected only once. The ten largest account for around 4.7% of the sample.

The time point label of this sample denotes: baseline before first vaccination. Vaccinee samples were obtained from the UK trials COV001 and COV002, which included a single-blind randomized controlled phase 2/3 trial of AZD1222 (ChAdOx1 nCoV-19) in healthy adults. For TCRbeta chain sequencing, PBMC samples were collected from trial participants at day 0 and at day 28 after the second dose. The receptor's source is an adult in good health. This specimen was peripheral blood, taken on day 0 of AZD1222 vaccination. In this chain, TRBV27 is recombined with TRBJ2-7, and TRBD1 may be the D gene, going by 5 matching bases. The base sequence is TGTGCCAGCAGTTTACAGGGCGCGTACGAGCAGTACTTC. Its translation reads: CASSLQGAYEQYF.